This TCR beta chain was recorded in a study of T cell changes during pregnancy in multiple sclerosis. Data came from immunoSEQ multiplex PCR; TCRdb stores just in-frame clones and leaves some out. The data contain fewer than 65,000 clones, around 90% of them singletons. Germline CDR1 is SGHTA and CDR2 is FQGTGA. With V trimmed by 5 bases and J by 1 base, 6 bases remained unmatched. The CDR3 contains 15 residues. The clonotype originates from a female donor in good health, enrolled as a control in a pregnancy study. The chain employs TRBV7-3 and TRBJ2-3, with 7 bases that match TRBD2. The sample consisted of peripheral blood, taken in the first trimester of pregnancy. CDR3 sequence (DNA): TGTGCCAGCAGCCCAACTAGCGCGGGCACAGATACGCAGTATTTT. Translating it yields CASSPTSAGTDTQYF.